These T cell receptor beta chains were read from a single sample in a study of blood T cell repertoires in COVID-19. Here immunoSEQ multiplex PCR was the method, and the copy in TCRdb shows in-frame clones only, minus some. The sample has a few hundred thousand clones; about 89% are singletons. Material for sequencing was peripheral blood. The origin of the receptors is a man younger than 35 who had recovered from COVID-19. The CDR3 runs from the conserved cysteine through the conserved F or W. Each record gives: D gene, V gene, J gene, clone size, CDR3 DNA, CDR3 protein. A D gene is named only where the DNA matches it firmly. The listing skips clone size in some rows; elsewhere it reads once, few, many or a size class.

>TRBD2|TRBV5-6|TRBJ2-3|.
TGTGCCAGCAGCACTAGCGGGGGGGCATATACGCAGTATTTT
CASSTSGGAYTQYF
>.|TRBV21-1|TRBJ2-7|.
TGTGCCAGCAGCCCCCGCGGGATGGGACTAGCGGGACGAGGGGGGTACGAGCAGTACTTC
CASSPRGMGLAGRGGYEQYF
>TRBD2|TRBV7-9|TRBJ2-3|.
TGTGCCAGCAGCTTGCGCGGGGGGGCGGGAGATACGCAGTATTTT
CASSLRGGAGDTQYF
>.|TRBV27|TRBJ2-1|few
TGTGCCAGCAGTTTAATGGGAGGGGGCAATGAGCAGTTCTTC
CASSLMGGGNEQFF
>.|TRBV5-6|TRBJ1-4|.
TGTGCCAGCAGCTTGACCGGAGCAACTAATGAAAAACTGTTTTTT
CASSLTGATNEKLFF
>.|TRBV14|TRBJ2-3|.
TGTGCCAGCAGCCAAGTAGGTGGCGGGGGCCGTACAGATACGCAGTATTTT
CASSQVGGGGRTDTQYF
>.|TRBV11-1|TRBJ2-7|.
TGTGCCAGCCGGGGATTTACCTACGAGCAGTACTTC
CASRGFTYEQYF
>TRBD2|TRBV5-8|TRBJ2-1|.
TGTGCCAGCAGCTTTTCCCATCCGGGACTAGCGGGAGGCAATGAGCAGTTCTTC
CASSFSHPGLAGGNEQFF
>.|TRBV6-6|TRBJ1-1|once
TGTGCCAGCAGTTTACTGGTCGGGAGGAAGGACACTGAAGCTTTCTTT
CASSLLVGRKDTEAFF
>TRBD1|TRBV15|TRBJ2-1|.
TGTGCCACCAGCAGCCACAGGGGGTCATTGCAGTTCTTC
CATSSHRGSLQFF
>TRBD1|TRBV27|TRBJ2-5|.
TGTGCCAGCAGTTGGGACAGGGGGGAGACCCAGTACTTC
CASSWDRGETQYF
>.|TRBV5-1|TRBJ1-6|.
TGCGCCAGCAGAGAGGAGCTTAATTCACCCCTCCACTTT
CASREELNSPLHF
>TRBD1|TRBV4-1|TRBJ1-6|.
TGCGCCAGCAGCAACCTGGACAGGGCGAATTCACCCCTCCACTTT
CASSNLDRANSPLHF
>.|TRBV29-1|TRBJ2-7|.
TGCAGCGTTGAAGTCCCAGGGTTGTCCTACGAGCAGTACTTC
CSVEVPGLSYEQYF
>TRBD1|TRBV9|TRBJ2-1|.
TGTGCCAGCAGCCTACAGGGGGCTTTGAGGAATGAGCAGTTCTTC
CASSLQGALRNEQFF
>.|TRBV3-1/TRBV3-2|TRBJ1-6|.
TGTGCCAGCAGCCAAGCAGGGGATAATTCACCCCTCCACTTT
CASSQAGDNSPLHF
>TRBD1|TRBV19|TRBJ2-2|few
TGTGCCAGTAGTTTGGACAGGGATAGCGGGGAGCTGTTTTTT
CASSLDRDSGELFF
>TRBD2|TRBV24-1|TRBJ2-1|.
TGTGCCACCAGTGATCCGACTAGCGGGAGGGGGCATGAGCAGTTCTTC
CATSDPTSGRGHEQFF
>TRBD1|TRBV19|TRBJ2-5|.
TGTGCCAGTAGTATCGGGGACAGGGGGCAAGAGACCCAGTACTTC
CASSIGDRGQETQYF
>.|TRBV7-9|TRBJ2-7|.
TGTGCCAGCAGCTTCAGCTCCGGGGGTTACGAGCAGTACTTC
CASSFSSGGYEQYF
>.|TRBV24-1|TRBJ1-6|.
TGTGCCACCAGATCACAGGGAGCGGCCTATAATTCACCCCTCCACTTT
CATRSQGAAYNSPLHF
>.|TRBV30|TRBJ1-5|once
TGTGCCTGGACCGCCCAGGGAGGTCAGCCCCAGCATTTT
CAWTAQGGQPQHF
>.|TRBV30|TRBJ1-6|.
TGTGCCTGGATCCCCACAAAACCTAGTAATTCACCCCTCCACTTT
CAWIPTKPSNSPLHF
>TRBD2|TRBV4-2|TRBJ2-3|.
TGTGCCAGCAGCCTGAAGTCATCCAGCGGGGGGGCCTCAGATACGCAGTATTTT
CASSLKSSSGGASDTQYF
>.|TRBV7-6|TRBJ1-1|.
TGTGCCAGCAGCCCCCGAGTCCTACGGAACACTGAAGCTTTCTTT
CASSPRVLRNTEAFF
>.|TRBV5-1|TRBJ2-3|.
TGCGCCAGCAGCTTGGGCGGGGCAACTAGCACAGATACGCAGTATTTT
CASSLGGATSTDTQYF
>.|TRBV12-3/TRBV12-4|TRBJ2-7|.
TGTGCCAGCAGTGTCCACAGGGTCTACGAGCAGTACTTC
CASSVHRVYEQYF
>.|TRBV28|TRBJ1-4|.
TGTGCCAGCAGTTTAATAGACAGAACTAATGAAAAACTGTTTTTT
CASSLIDRTNEKLFF
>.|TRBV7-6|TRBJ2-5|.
TGTGCCAGCAGCTTAAGAAGTCAGAGGGAGACCCAGTACTTC
CASSLRSQRETQYF
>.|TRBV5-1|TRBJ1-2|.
TGCGCCAGCAGCTTGACAGGGATGGGAGATAACTATGGCTACACCTTC
CASSLTGMGDNYGYTF
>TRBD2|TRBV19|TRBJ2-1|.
TGTGCCAGTAGCGAGCGGGGGGCTACAGCCCTCCCTCGCCGGAATGAGCAGTTCTTC
CASSERGATALPRRNEQFF
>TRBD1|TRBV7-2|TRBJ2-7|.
TGTGCCAGCAGCCCCGCAAGGACAGGACTCTACGAGCAGTACTTC
CASSPARTGLYEQYF
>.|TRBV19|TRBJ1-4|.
TGTGCCAGTAGTCCCCGGTATAGCGAAAAACTGTTTTTT
CASSPRYSEKLFF
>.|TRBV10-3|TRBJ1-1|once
TGTGCCATCAGTATAGGGGGGGAACCGAACACTGAAGCTTTCTTT
CAISIGGEPNTEAFF
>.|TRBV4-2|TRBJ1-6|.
TGTGCCAGCAGCTACACAGCGGGGGATCTGGATTCACCCCTCCACTTT
CASSYTAGDLDSPLHF
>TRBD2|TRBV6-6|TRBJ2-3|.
TGTGCCAGCAGTCACACCTTAGCGGGAGGGCCGGTTGTAGCAGATACGCAGTATTTT
CASSHTLAGGPVVADTQYF
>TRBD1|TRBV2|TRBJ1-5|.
TGTGCCAGCAGTGAAGCCGGATGGACAGGGGTCAATCAGCCCCAGCATTTT
CASSEAGWTGVNQPQHF
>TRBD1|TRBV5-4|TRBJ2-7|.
TGTGCCAGCAGCTTGGGAGGGACAGGGGGTTACGAGCAGTACTTC
CASSLGGTGGYEQYF
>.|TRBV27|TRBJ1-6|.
TGTGCCAGCAGTTTAGGAGGTTCTCAGTTGGGCACCCTCCACTTT
CASSLGGSQLGTLHF
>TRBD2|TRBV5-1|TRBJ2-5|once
TGCGCCAGCAGCTACCAACTACTAGCGGGGGGGCCGGTCGTAGAAGAGACCCAGTACTTC
CASSYQLLAGGPVVEETQYF
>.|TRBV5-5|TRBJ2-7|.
TGTGCCAGCAGCCCGCCCCCCCCACTCTCCTACGAGCAGTACTTC
CASSPPPPLSYEQYF
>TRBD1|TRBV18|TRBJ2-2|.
TGTGCCAGCTCACGCCGGACAGGGGACACCGGGGAGCTGTTTTTT
CASSRRTGDTGELFF
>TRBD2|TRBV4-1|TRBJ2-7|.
TGCGCCAGCAGCCTGGGGACTAGCGGGTCCTCCTCCTACGAGCAGTACTTC
CASSLGTSGSSSYEQYF
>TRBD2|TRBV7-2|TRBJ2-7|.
TGTGCCAGCAGCTTTGATAGCGGGGGGGCGGGCGAGCAGTACTTC
CASSFDSGGAGEQYF
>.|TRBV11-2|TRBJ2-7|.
TGTGCCAGCAGCTCGGCAGGGATTCGCAACGAGCAGTACTTC
CASSSAGIRNEQYF
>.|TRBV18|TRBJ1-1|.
TGTGCCAGCTCACCACCATCCATGAACACTGAAGCTTTCTTT
CASSPPSMNTEAFF
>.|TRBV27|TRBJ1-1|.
TGTGCCAGCGGCCCAATGGCTGAAGCTTTCTTT
CASGPMAEAFF
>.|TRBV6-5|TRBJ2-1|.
TGTGCCAGCAGTTACCCGACTTCTCACTCCTACAATGAGCAGTTCTTC
CASSYPTSHSYNEQFF
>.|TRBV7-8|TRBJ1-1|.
TGTGCCAGCAGCCTCCCCCGTAGCCGGGAATCGACTGAAGCTTTCTTT
CASSLPRSRESTEAFF
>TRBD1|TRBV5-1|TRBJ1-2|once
TGCGCCAGCAGCTTGGCCGGACAGGGAGGCTATGGCTACACCTTC
CASSLAGQGGYGYTF
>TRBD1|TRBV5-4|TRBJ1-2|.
TGTGCCAGCAGCTTGGCGGGACAGGGGGTCGGTGGCTACACCTTC
CASSLAGQGVGGYTF
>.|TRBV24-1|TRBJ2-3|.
TGTGCCACCAGTGACCGCGGGGATACGCAGTATTTT
CATSDRGDTQYF
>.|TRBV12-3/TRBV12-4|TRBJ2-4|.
TGTGCCAGCAGTTTAGGGGCCCGAAACATTCAGTACTTC
CASSLGARNIQYF
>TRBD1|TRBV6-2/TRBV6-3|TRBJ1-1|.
TGTGCCAGCAGTTACTCTGGCAGGGGGGTCACTGAAGCTTTCTTT
CASSYSGRGVTEAFF
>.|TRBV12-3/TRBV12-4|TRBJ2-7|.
TGTGCCAGCAGTGGAGGATACGAGCAGTACTTC
CASSGGYEQYF
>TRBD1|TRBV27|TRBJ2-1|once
TGTGCCAGCAGTTCGGGACAGCATGGACTCAAGCAGTTCTTC
CASSSGQHGLKQFF
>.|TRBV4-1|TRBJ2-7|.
TGCGCCAGCAGCCACCAAAACCCGGGGGAGCAGTACTTC
CASSHQNPGEQYF
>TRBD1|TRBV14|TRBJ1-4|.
TGTGCCAGCAGCCAACGAGGCGACAGGGTAAAGGAAAAACTGTTTTTT
CASSQRGDRVKEKLFF
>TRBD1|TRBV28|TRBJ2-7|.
TGTGCCAGCAGTCACCGACAGGGGGCTTACGAGCAGTACTTC
CASSHRQGAYEQYF